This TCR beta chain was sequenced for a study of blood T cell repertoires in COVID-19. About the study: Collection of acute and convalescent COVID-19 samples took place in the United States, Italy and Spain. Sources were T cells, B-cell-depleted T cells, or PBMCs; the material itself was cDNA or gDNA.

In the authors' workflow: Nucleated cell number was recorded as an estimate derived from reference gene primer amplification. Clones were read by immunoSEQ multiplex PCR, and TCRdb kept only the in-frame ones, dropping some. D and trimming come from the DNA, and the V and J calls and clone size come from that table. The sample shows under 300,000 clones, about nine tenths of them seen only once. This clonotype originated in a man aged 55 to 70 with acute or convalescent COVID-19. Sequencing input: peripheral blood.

The CDR3 DNA sequence: TGTGCCACCAGCCCCAGGGGGTCCTATAATTCACCCCTCCACTTT. Protein sequence: CATSPRGSYNSPLHF. This chain connects TRBV15 to TRBJ1-6; 7 bases are a match to TRBD1. The CDR3 contains 15 residues. Trimming removed 5 bases from V and 1 base from J; junction bases left unmatched: 2. Germline CDR1 and CDR2: LNHNV and YYDKDF (reference sequence).